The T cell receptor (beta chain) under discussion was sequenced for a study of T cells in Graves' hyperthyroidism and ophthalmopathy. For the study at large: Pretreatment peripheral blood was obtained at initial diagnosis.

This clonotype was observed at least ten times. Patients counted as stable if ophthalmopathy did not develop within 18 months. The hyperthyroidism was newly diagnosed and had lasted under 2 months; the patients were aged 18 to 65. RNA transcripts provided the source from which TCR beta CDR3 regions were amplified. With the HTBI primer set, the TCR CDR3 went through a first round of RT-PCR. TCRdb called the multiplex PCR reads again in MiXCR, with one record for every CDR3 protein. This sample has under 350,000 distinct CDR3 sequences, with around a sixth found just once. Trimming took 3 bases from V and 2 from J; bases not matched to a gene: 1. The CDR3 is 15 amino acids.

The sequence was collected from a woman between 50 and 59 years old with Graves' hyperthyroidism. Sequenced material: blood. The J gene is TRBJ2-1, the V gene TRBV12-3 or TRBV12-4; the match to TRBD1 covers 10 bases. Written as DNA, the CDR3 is TGTGCCAGCAGTTTGACAGGGGGCACCTACAATGAGCAGTTCTTC. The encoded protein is CASSLTGGTYNEQFF.